The 12 T cell receptor beta chains presented below share a single source sample, sequenced in a study of PD-1 blockade in classical Hodgkin lymphoma. Time point described: cycle 4 day 1 (C4D1), after about 6 weeks of nivolumab. With no exception, relapse followed autologous stem cell transplantation in all patients, and brentuximab vedotin exposure varied. Magnetic depletion of non-target cells from thawed PBMCs yielded purified CD8+ T cells. The table came from immunoSEQ multiplex PCR; TCRdb's copy has only in-frame clones and leaves some out. The sample consists of approximately 2,700 clones, roughly three quarters of them appearing once. Material: CD8+ T cells from blood, obtained before the fourth cycle of nivolumab. All receptors come from a human donor with classical Hodgkin lymphoma.

The DNA of the CDR3 is TGTGCCTGGGCTAAGACTCACGGGACGTATGGCTACACCTTC. As protein: CAWAKTHGTYGYTF. V is TRBV30 and J is TRBJ1-2; tentatively, D is TRBD1 (5 bases). V was cut by 5 bases and J by 5 bases, with 18 bases left in between. Germline V gives CDR1 GTSNPN, CDR2 SVGIG (reference sequence). The CDR3 runs 14 residues.

This clone was seen more than once but under ten times. This specimen includes other DNA sequences encoding the same CDR3. The chain employs TRBV14 and TRBJ2-7; D is undetermined. The CDR3 totals 14 residues. Germline CDR1 SGHDN, CDR2 FVKESK. V lost 1 base to trimming and J lost 0 bases, with 7 bases between them. In nucleotides, the CDR3 is TGTGCCAGCAGCCAAGTAGGCAACTCCTACGAGCAGTACTTC. This gives the protein CASSQVGNSYEQYF.

This chain links TRBV6-5 with TRBJ2-5, with D maybe TRBD2 (5 bases). The DNA matches TRBJ2-7 better at its end, which makes the J call doubtful. This CDR3 has 15 residues. CDR1 MNHEY and CDR2 SVGAGI come from the germline V gene. CDR3 region: CASSYSTLRAYEQYF. CDR3 nucleotides: TGTGCCAGCAGTTACTCTACCTTGCGGGCCTACGAGCAGTACTTC.

In its sample, this clone was seen once. The chain couples TRBV7-3 to TRBJ2-3; 11 nucleotides match TRBD2. V lost 2 bases and J lost 4; bases outside the gene matches: 8. The CDR3 spans 17 residues. CDR1 is SGHTA and CDR2 is FQGTGA in the germline V gene. The CDR3 loop is CASSLLASGRIPDTQYF. The CDR3 DNA reads as TGTGCCAGCAGCTTATTGGCTAGCGGGAGGATCCCAGATACGCAGTATTTT.

This chain uses TRBV28 with TRBJ2-2; unclear D gene. Trimming removed 10 bases from V and 4 bases from J, with 19 bases in between. The CDR3 contains 15 residues. Germline V gene lookup returns CDR1 MDHEN and CDR2 SYDVKM. CDR3 nucleotide sequence: TGTGCCACCCCCGGGTTCCAAGGCTTCACCGGGGAGCTGTTTTTT. Amino acid sequence: CATPGFQGFTGELFF.

This clone is labeled medium-sized. This rearrangement joins TRBV5-6 to TRBJ2-4; D is unresolved. V was cut by 4 bases and J by 7 bases, with 9 bases left in between. This CDR3 has 12 residues. Looked up from germline, CDR1 is SGHDT and CDR2 is YYEEEE. CDR3 nucleotide sequence: TGTGCCAGCAGCACCCCTTCGAACATTCAGTACTTC. Its protein is CASSTPSNIQYF. Based on the CDR3 plus reference TRBV5-6 and TRBJ2-4, the full variable domain is DAGVTQSPTHLIKTRGQQVTLRCSPKSGHDTVSWYQQALGQGPQFIFQYYEEEERQRGNFPDRFSGHQFPNYSSELNVNALLLGDSALYLCASSTPSNIQYFGAGTRLSVL.

By share of the sample, this clone is medium-sized. The chain carries TRBV27 and TRBJ2-3; D might be TRBD2 (5 bases). CDR1 and CDR2 from the germline V gene are MNHEY and SMNVEV (reference sequence). The CDR3 sequence is 16 residues long. Trimming left V 5 bases short and J 0 bases short, with 15 bases between. The CDR3 nucleotides read TGTGCCAGCAGTCCCGGCGGCGGGCCGAGCACAGATACGCAGTATTTT. Translated, it gives CASSPGGGPSTDTQYF.

The CDR3 region is CAWGPYEQYF. Written as DNA, the CDR3 is TGTGCCTGGGGCCCCTACGAGCAGTACTTC. The V call is TRBV30, the J call TRBJ2-7; D gene ambiguous. In germline, CDR1 is GTSNPN, CDR2 SVGIG (reference sequence). The CDR3 contains 10 residues. V lost 5 bases to trimming and J lost 2 bases, with 4 bases between them. Complete variable domain (other parts from reference TRBV30 and TRBJ2-7): SQTIHQWPATLVQPVGSPLSLECTVEGTSNPNLYWYRQAAGRGLQLLFYSVGIGQISSEVPQNLSASRPQDRQFILSSKKLLLSDSGFYLCAWGPYEQYFGPGTRLTVT.

J is TRBJ2-1 and V is TRBV1; the table's D call, TRBD2, was not checked against the DNA. TRBV1 is a recognized pseudogene. The CDR3 loop spans 18 amino acids. DNA of the CDR3: TGCACCAGCAGCCAACCTTCCAGAGGCAGCGGGACTTCCAATGAGCAGTTCTTC. Translated: CTSSQPSRGSGTSNEQFF.

The chain links TRBV27 to TRBJ2-7, with D tentatively TRBD1 (6 bases). The germline V gene has CDR1 MNHEY and CDR2 SMNVEV (reference sequence). V lost 7 bases and J 4 bases, leaving 11 bases between the germline ends. This CDR3 comprises 12 residues. The chain's CDR3 is CASKTTGYEQYF. The CDR3 coding sequence is TGTGCCAGCAAAACGACAGGTTACGAGCAGTACTTC.

The gene calls are TRBV27 and TRBJ2-3, with D uncertain. CDR3 length: 14 amino acids. CDR1 and CDR2 (germline): MNHEY, SMNVEV (reference sequence). The germline V and J ends were trimmed by 3 bases and 7 bases, with 14 bases remaining between them. Here the CDR3 DNA reads TGTGCCAGCAGTTTCGGGTCTCAGACGAATACGCAGTATTTT. It encodes CASSFGSQTNTQYF.

The J gene is TRBJ2-1, the V gene TRBV7-9; TRBD2 matches at 7 bases. Germline lookup yields CDR1 SEHNR and CDR2 FQNEAQ (reference sequence). This CDR3 spans 14 amino acids. J was trimmed by 8 bases and V by 10 bases; bases with no gene match: 14. CDR3 nucleotides: TGTGCCACCTTACTCGCTGGGAGGGGCGATGAGCAGTTCTTC. It yields the protein CATLLAGRGDEQFF.